This TCR beta chain emerged from a study of cytomegalovirus exposure and HLA in healthy donors. Study as a whole: Earlier sequencing of 150 million to 200 million T cells yielded 100 million to 140 million unique TCR beta sequences. Study results and caveats: Sequencing probably produced one cluster of sequence variants that were highly shared. Specificity for CMV antigens was confirmed in vitro for a few of the CMV-associated chains.

The PCR made use of 60 Vbeta and 13 Jbeta primers. Original processing notes: The authors later counted about 80 million unique TCR beta chains, some 10 million of them shared. Clones were read by immunoSEQ multiplex PCR, and TCRdb kept only the in-frame ones, dropping some. For V, J and clone size, that table is used; D and trimming come from the DNA. The sample has some 150,000 clones; roughly three quarters are singletons. In the case of this clone: Its antigen is not identified.

Germline CDR1 SGHRS, CDR2 YFSETQ. The CDR3 is 14 amino acids. The V end lost 1 base, the J end lost 5 bases, and 13 bases lay between the germline ends. Sequencing input: PBMCs. The gene calls are TRBV5-1 and TRBJ2-7, with a weak D call TRBD2 (5 bases). This TCR came from a male donor in good health and CMV-seronegative. The CDR3 DNA is TGCGCCAGCAGCTTGACCGGACCGAGGGACGAGCAGTACTTC. Its translation is CASSLTGPRDEQYF.